The clone carrying this TCR beta chain was observed many times. The sample is drawn from a study of regulatory T cells in long-lasting Graves disease. As for the study in general: Patients with new Graves' disease had used antithyroid drugs below 3 months.

The time point denotes: newly diagnosed GD, antithyroid drugs for less than 3 months. Researchers made the TCR library from RNA that was extracted from PBMCs. Construction of the TCR beta libraries employed iRepertoire HTBI primers in conjunction with Arm-PCR of CDR3 regions. TCRdb analysed the multiplex PCR reads with MiXCR anew, one entry per CDR3 protein. Of roughly 420,000 distinct CDR3 sequences in the sample, over 15% were seen once. Another study also made use of these data, one on T cells in Graves' hyperthyroidism and ophthalmopathy. As that report states: The study excluded patients with uncontrolled infection, other autoimmune disease, pregnancy or lactation.

The TCR was taken from a woman in her thirties with Graves disease. The sequencing used peripheral blood mononuclear cells (PBMCs), collected at new diagnosis, from a patient treated with antithyroid drugs.

This CDR3 reads CSARAGATSNQPQHF. DNA of the CDR3: TGCAGTGCTAGAGCGGGGGCGACGAGCAATCAGCCCCAGCATTTT. V and J are TRBV20-1 and TRBJ1-5; maybe TRBD1 (6 bases). Between the trimmed V and J ends, which lost 1 base and 1 base, there was a span of 11 bases. Germline values: CDR1 DFQATT, CDR2 SNEGSKA (reference sequence). The CDR3 runs 15 residues.